A selection of T cell receptor beta chains follows, all from one sample in a study of beta chain features in type 1 diabetes. The assay was immunoSEQ multiplex PCR, and TCRdb's table has in-frame clones only and misses some. There are about 360,000 clones in the sample; around 12% occur only once, and 0.0095% to 0.011% lies in the top ten. Sequences were obtained from naive CD4+ T cells from blood. The source of these receptors is a woman between 18 and 29 years old with type 1 diabetes. Both conserved end residues are part of each CDR3. D genes are given only for firm matches. Size is omitted from some rows. Given values are once, few, many or a class for expanded clones.

V: TRBV28
size: -
J: TRBJ1-5
D: TRBD1
CDR3: CASTYGTGTNQPQHF
DNA: TGTGCCAGCACCTATGGGACAGGGACTAATCAGCCCCAGCATTTT

V: TRBV9
size: few
J: TRBJ2-5
D: TRBD2
CDR3: CASSQGLAYQETQYF
DNA: TGTGCCAGCAGCCAAGGACTAGCCTACCAAGAGACCCAGTACTTC

V: TRBV2
size: few
J: TRBJ1-1
D: -
CDR3: CASTLRGGYPEAFF
DNA: TGTGCCAGCACCCTACGGGGAGGGTACCCTGAAGCTTTCTTT

V: TRBV29-1
size: -
J: TRBJ2-1
D: -
CDR3: CSVEVPGLGSYNEQFF
DNA: TGCAGCGTTGAGGTACCAGGGCTGGGCTCCTACAATGAGCAGTTCTTC

V: TRBV13
size: -
J: TRBJ2-5
D: -
CDR3: CASSPPWRGGQETQYF
DNA: TGTGCCAGCAGCCCCCCTTGGCGGGGCGGCCAAGAGACCCAGTACTTC

V: TRBV5-1
size: -
J: TRBJ2-1
D: -
CDR3: CASSSLTSNEQFF
DNA: TGCGCCAGCAGCTCGCTCACCAGCAATGAGCAGTTCTTC

V: TRBV30
size: few
J: TRBJ2-7
D: -
CDR3: CAWSGVYEQYF
DNA: TGTGCCTGGAGTGGCGTGTACGAGCAGTACTTC

V: TRBV7-2
size: -
J: TRBJ2-7
D: -
CDR3: CASSPPSSYEQYF
DNA: TGTGCCAGCAGCCCCCCGAGCTCCTACGAGCAGTACTTC

V: TRBV19
size: few
J: TRBJ2-6
D: -
CDR3: CASRPRGSGGANVLTF
DNA: TGTGCCAGTAGACCGAGGGGGTCGGGTGGGGCCAACGTCCTGACTTTC

V: TRBV7-9
size: -
J: TRBJ1-1
D: -
CDR3: CASSGGLGTEAFF
DNA: TGTGCCAGCAGCGGGGGCCTAGGCACTGAAGCTTTCTTT